These 9 T cell receptor beta chains originate from one sample sequenced in a study of control samples from healthy donors and cancer patients (dated by TCRdb to 2020 to 2021). The method behind the library was the immunoSEQ multiplex PCR assay. The table comes from immuneACCESS by way of TCRdb, which keeps in-frame sequences with V and J called. Part of the clones is missing from these tables; in studies checked, under half for an unresolved V gene and the rest for unknown reasons. The sample data list approximately 190,000 clones, and approximately 90% of these were observed just once. The ten largest clonotypes hold about 2% of the sample. The sample comprised blood. Every receptor here comes from a man between 25 and 39 years old in good health.

The chain recombines TRBV6-5 with TRBJ2-2; D may be TRBD1 or TRBD2 (5 bases each). The CDR3 runs to 15 residues. Germline V gives CDR1 MNHEY, CDR2 SVGAGI. The V end was cut by 6 bases, the J end by 11 bases, with 22 bases between. In DNA, the CDR3 is TGTGCCAGCAGCCGTACGAGGGGAGCCTTAGTTGAGCTGTTTTTT. Translation gives CASSRTRGALVELFF.

This chain joins TRBV30 and TRBJ1-2, with D perhaps matching TRBD1 (5 bases). Germline loops: CDR1 GTSNPN, CDR2 SVGIG (reference sequence). Trimming pared 2 bases from V and 8 bases from J, leaving 15 bases between. The CDR3 is made up of 13 amino acids. The CDR3 bases are TGTGCCTGGAGTTGGCAGGGAAGAGGAGGCTACACCTTC. Encoded protein: CAWSWQGRGGYTF.

This sequence joins TRBV6-4 and TRBJ1-1, with 11 bases lining up with TRBD1. Trimming removed 7 bases from V and 1 base from J; junction bases left unmatched: 11. Germline assignment: CDR1 MRHNA and CDR2 SNTAGT. The CDR3 sequence is 17 residues long. CDR3 loop: CASKGQGALLSNTEAFF. The CDR3 DNA is TGTGCCAGCAAAGGACAGGGGGCCCTGCTTTCGAACACTGAAGCTTTCTTT.

The chain has TRBV3-1 (or the pseudogene TRBV3-2) and TRBJ1-5; 10 bases are shared with TRBD1. Germline CDR1 and CDR2: LGHDT and YNNKEL (reference sequence). CDR3 length: 17 amino acids. Trimming removed 1 base from V and 3 bases from J; junction bases left unmatched: 6. The CDR3 sequence: CASSQGQGAQHNQPQHF. CDR3 DNA sequence: TGTGCCAGCAGCCAAGGACAGGGGGCCCAACACAATCAGCCCCAGCATTTT.

The chain carries TRBV3-1 (or the pseudogene TRBV3-2) and TRBJ1-4, with a possible D match to TRBD1 (5 bases). Trimming cost V 4 bases and J 8 bases, with 17 bases left between them. This CDR3 is built from 15 residues. Per germline, CDR1 LGHDT and CDR2 YNNKEL (reference sequence). CDR3 DNA sequence: TGTGCCAGCAGCCCCGCAGCCCAGGGACTGGAAAAACTGTTTTTT. Its translation is CASSPAAQGLEKLFF.

This chain links TRBV6-4 with TRBJ2-3; D is unclear. Germline CDR1 and CDR2: MRHNA and SNTAGT. Trimming took 2 bases from V and 5 from J, leaving 8 bases between them. The CDR3 totals 13 residues. In DNA form, the CDR3 reads TGTGCCAGCAGTGACATCCCCAGAGATACGCAGTATTTT. It specifies CASSDIPRDTQYF.

The J gene is TRBJ1-2, the V gene TRBV28; tentative D call: TRBD1 (5 bases). The V and J ends lost 7 bases and 2 bases respectively, with 17 bases between them. Germline CDR1 reads MDHEN; CDR2 reads SYDVKM. This CDR3 contains 15 residues. The CDR3 bases are TGTGCCAGCACCAGTTTTGGGGCCCAGAACTATGGCTACACCTTC. Its protein is CASTSFGAQNYGYTF.

The V call is TRBV4-2, the J call TRBJ1-3; D call uncertain. This CDR3 contains 14 residues. Trimming cost V 1 base and J 3 bases, with 7 bases left between them. Germline loops: CDR1 LGHNA, CDR2 YNFKEQ. This CDR3 is CASSQGERGNTIYF. The CDR3 nucleotides read TGTGCCAGCAGCCAAGGTGAGCGTGGAAACACCATATATTTT.

The chain carries TRBV18 and TRBJ2-7, with unresolved D. CDR1 and CDR2 (germline): KGHSH, LQKENI. V lost 4 bases and J lost 2, with 12 bases in between. This CDR3 spans 14 amino acids. CDR3 loop: CASSREGKTYEQYF. The CDR3 region has the DNA TGTGCCAGCTCACGGGAAGGGAAAACCTACGAGCAGTACTTC.